The present entry profiles one TCR beta chain with its context. These data belong to a study of cytomegalovirus exposure and HLA in healthy donors. Study-level information: From HLA-typed donors, an early data release held 70 million to 100 million unique TCRs.

Use of 60 Vbeta and 13 Jbeta primers characterized the PCR. Original data processing: The count from a later analysis was tens of millions of unique TCR beta chains, some 9.9 million of them shared. The table came from immunoSEQ multiplex PCR; TCRdb's copy has only in-frame clones and leaves some out. The V and J calls and clone size come from that table; D and trimming were worked out from the DNA. The table counts 100,000 to 150,000 clones; under 3.5% lies in the top ten. Per the germline V gene, CDR1 is SGDLS and CDR2 is YYNGEE. The V end lost 0 bases, the J end lost 0 bases, and 9 bases lay between the germline ends. The CDR3 runs 15 residues.

The chain uses TRBV9 and TRBJ1-1; D gene ambiguous. Input material: PBMCs. This TCR came from a young man in good health and CMV-seronegative. DNA for the CDR3: TGTGCCAGCAGCGTAGGGGCGGGGATGAACACTGAAGCTTTCTTT. It translates to CASSVGAGMNTEAFF.